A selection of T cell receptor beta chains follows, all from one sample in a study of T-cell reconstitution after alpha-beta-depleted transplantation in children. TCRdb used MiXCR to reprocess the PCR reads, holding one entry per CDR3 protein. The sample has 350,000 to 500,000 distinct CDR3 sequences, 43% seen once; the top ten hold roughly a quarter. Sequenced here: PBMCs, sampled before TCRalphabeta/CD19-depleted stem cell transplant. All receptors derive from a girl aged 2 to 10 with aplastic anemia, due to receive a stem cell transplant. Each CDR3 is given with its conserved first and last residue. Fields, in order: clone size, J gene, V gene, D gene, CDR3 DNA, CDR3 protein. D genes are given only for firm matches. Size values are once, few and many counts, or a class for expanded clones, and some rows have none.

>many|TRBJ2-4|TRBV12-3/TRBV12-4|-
TGTGCCAGCACCGATGACTCCTCCAAAAACATTCAGTACTTC
CASTDDSSKNIQYF
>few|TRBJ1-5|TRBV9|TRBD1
TGTGCCAGCAGCGTTTCCGGGACAGATAATCAGCCCCAGCATTTT
CASSVSGTDNQPQHF
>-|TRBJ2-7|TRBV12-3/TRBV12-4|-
TGTGCCAGCAGTTTAGCAGGGGGGGCCCACGAGCAGTACTTC
CASSLAGGAHEQYF
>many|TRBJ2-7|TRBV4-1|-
TGCGCCAGCAGCCTAAAGTGGGACAACTCCTACGAGCAGTACTTC
CASSLKWDNSYEQYF
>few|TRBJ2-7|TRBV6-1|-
TGTGCCAGCAGTCTGACAGGGAGGCGGGAGCTCGAGCAGTACTTC
CASSLTGRRELEQYF
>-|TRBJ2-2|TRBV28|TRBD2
TGTGCCAGCAGTTTATCTAGCGGGGCGAACACCGGGGAGCTGTTTTTT
CASSLSSGANTGELFF
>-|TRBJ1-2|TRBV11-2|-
TGTGCCAGCAGTTATACTCTAGACAGCCCCTATGGCTACACCTTC
CASSYTLDSPYGYTF
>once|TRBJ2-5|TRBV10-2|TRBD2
TGCGCCAGCAGTGAGTCAGTGTACAGCGGGATGGGGGGGACCCAGTACTTC
CASSESVYSGMGGTQYF
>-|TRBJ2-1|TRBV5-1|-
TGCGCCAGCAGCCGGGACGGCACCGATGAGCAGTTCTTC
CASSRDGTDEQFF
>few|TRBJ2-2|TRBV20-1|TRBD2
TGCAGTGCTAAGGAGACTAGCGGGAGAGGGGGCACCGGGGAGCTGTTTTTT
CSAKETSGRGGTGELFF
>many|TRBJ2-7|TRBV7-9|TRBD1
TGTGCCAGCAGCCCGACAGGGACCTACGAGCAGTACTTC
CASSPTGTYEQYF
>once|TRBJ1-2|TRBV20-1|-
TGCAGTGCTAGAGATCTCGGGGTGTCGAACTATGGCTACACCTTC
CSARDLGVSNYGYTF
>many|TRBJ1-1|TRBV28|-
TGTGCCAGCAGAAGCAGGTTTGAAGCTTTCTTT
CASRSRFEAFF
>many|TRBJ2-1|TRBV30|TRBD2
TGTGCCTGGAGTGTAGCCAGCGGGAGTGTCAATGAGCAGTTCTTC
CAWSVASGSVNEQFF
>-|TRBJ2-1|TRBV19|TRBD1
TGTGCCAGTACCCGGGACAGCTACAATGAGCAGTTCTTC
CASTRDSYNEQFF
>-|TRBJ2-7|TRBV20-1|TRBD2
TGCAGTGCTAGTTCCAGCGGGGGGATCACCTACGAGCAGTACTTC
CSASSSGGITYEQYF
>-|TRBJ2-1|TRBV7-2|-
TGTGCCAGCAGCCCCGGCCCAGGGGAGGCCTACAATGAGCAGTTCTTC
CASSPGPGEAYNEQFF
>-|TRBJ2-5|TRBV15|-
TGTGCCACCGGGGACGTACTGGAGACCCAGTACTTC
CATGDVLETQYF
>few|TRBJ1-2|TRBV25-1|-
TGTGCCAGCAGCGGACTCAGGGGCTACACCTTC
CASSGLRGYTF
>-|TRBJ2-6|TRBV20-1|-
TGCAGTGCCCCTGGGACGGGATCGGCTGGGGCCAACGTCCTGACTTTC
CSAPGTGSAGANVLTF
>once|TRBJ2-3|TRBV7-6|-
TGTGCCAGCAGCACGGAGCTGAAGGGGGGGAGACGCACAGATACGCAGTATTTT
CASSTELKGGRRTDTQYF
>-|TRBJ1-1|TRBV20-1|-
TGCAGTGCTAGCTTATCTACAGGGTATCAAAACACTGAAGCTTTCTTT
CSASLSTGYQNTEAFF
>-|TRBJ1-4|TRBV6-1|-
TGTGCCAGCAGCGGGACGGCGAATGAAAAACTGTTTTTT
CASSGTANEKLFF
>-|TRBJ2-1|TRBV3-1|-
TGTGCCAGCAGCCAACGGGGCGGCCTTCTCAATGAGCAGTTCTTC
CASSQRGGLLNEQFF
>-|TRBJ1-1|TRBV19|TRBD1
TGTGCCAGTAGTAGTTCCGGACAGGGGGGCACTGAAGCTTTCTTT
CASSSSGQGGTEAFF
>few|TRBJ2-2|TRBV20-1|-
TGCAGTGCTAGTCCGGGTCCGAGGAGAAGTTTGAACACCGGGGAGCTGTTTTTT
CSASPGPRRSLNTGELFF